These 12 T cell receptor beta chains share one sample of origin, sequenced in a study of radiotherapy plus CTLA-4 blockade in lung cancer. Profiled with immunoSEQ multiplex PCR; TCRdb holds only in-frame clones, not every one. The sample consists of tens of thousands of clones, roughly 81% of them appearing once. This material consisted of peripheral blood, taken from a patient treated with radiotherapy plus ipilimumab. The receptors shown here come from a human donor with non-small cell lung cancer whose response to radiotherapy plus ipilimumab could not be evaluated.

The chain combines TRBV7-2 with TRBJ2-6; TRBD2 matches at 11 bases. Losses at the gene ends were 6 bases for V and 3 bases for J; bases not matched to a gene: 4. Germline assignment: CDR1 SGHTA and CDR2 FQGNSA. There are 16 residues in the CDR3. DNA for the CDR3: TGTGCCAGCAGTTCTAGCGGGGGGAGTGGGGCCAACGTCCTGACTTTC. Translated, it gives CASSSSGGSGANVLTF.

CDR3 sequence (DNA): TGTGCCAGCAGCTTAGATTCGGCAGGGGAAAATCAGCCCCAGCATTTT. Translating gives CASSLDSAGENQPQHF. The V call is TRBV7-2, the J call TRBJ1-5, with a weak D call TRBD1 (6 bases). Germline CDR1 is SGHTA and CDR2 is FQGNSA. V dropped 1 base and J dropped 4 bases, with 14 bases sitting between them. This CDR3 region has 16 residues.

The chain has TRBV27 and TRBJ2-1; 16 positions match TRBD2. V dropped 3 bases and J dropped 9; count of bases not matched to a gene: 8. Germline V gene sequence: CDR1 MNHEY, CDR2 SMNVEV (reference sequence). CDR3 length equals 17 residues. As DNA, the CDR3 is TGTGCCAGCAGTTTCCAGGGGACTAGCGGGAGGGCCTCTGAGCAGTTCTTC. Protein product: CASSFQGTSGRASEQFF.

For this clone: An end of the junction does not agree with germline; a read error may underlie this. The gene calls are TRBV25-1 and TRBJ2-1, with 8 bases that match TRBD2. CDR1 is MGHDK, CDR2 SYGVNS, per germline. The length of the CDR3 is 15 residues. The CDR3 bases are TGTGCCAGCAGTGGGTCCGGACTAGCTTACACTGAGCAGTTCTTC. Its translation is CASSGSGLAYTEQFF.

This chain links TRBV5-4 with TRBJ1-2; the D is unclear. Germline values: CDR1 SGHNT, CDR2 YYREEE (reference sequence). The CDR3 contains 11 residues. V shed 0 bases and J shed 9 bases, with 6 bases lying between them. This CDR3 reads CASSLVSSYTF. The CDR3, as DNA: TGTGCCAGCAGCTTGGTAAGCAGCTACACCTTC.

The chain has TRBV28 and TRBJ1-2; possibly TRBD1 for D (6 bases). V was cut by 7 bases and J by 8 bases, with 17 bases left in between. CDR1 and CDR2 from the germline V gene are MDHEN and SYDVKM. The CDR3 runs to 13 residues. CDR3 amino acids: CASTLWGGRGYTF. Here the CDR3 DNA reads TGTGCCAGCACCCTGTGGGGGGGGCGAGGCTACACCTTC.

The rearrangement links TRBV12-5 to TRBJ2-1; 8 bases map to TRBD2. The CDR3 totals 13 residues. V gave up 5 bases and J gave up 9 bases; unmatched junction bases: 6. Per the germline V gene, CDR1 is LGHNT and CDR2 is FRNRAP. The CDR3 nucleotides read TGTGCTAGTGGTAGCGGGAGTTGGGGTGAGCAGTTCTTC. Amino acids: CASGSGSWGEQFF.

J is TRBJ2-5 and V is TRBV27; 9 nucleotides agree with TRBD2. V lost 3 bases to trimming and J lost 4 bases; unmatched junction nucleotides: 6. The germline V gene encodes CDR1 MNHEY and CDR2 SMNVEV (reference sequence). The CDR3 runs 15 residues. The CDR3 sequence is CASSFGGRDSETQYF. CDR3 nucleotide sequence: TGTGCCAGCAGTTTCGGCGGGAGGGATTCAGAGACCCAGTACTTC.

The chain uses TRBV11-1 and TRBJ2-1; 9 bases line up with TRBD2. J was trimmed by 0 bases and V by 6 bases; bases with no gene match: 6. The CDR3 sequence is 16 residues long. Germline assignment: CDR1 SGHAT and CDR2 FQDESV (reference sequence). The CDR3 DNA is TGTGCCAGCAGTTCTCTAGCGGGGAGCTCCTACAATGAGCAGTTCTTC. Encoded protein: CASSSLAGSSYNEQFF.

The V call is TRBV15, the J call TRBJ2-1; 10 nucleotides align to TRBD2. V lost 0 bases to trimming and J lost 4 bases; unmatched junction nucleotides: 15. The CDR3 loop spans 20 amino acids. CDR1 is LNHNV and CDR2 is YYDKDF in the germline V gene (reference sequence). As DNA, the CDR3 is TGTGCCACCAGCAGAGATTTCTACGGCTCCGGGACTAGCGAATACAATGAGCAGTTCTTC. This translates into CATSRDFYGSGTSEYNEQFF.

The rearrangement links TRBV4-1 to TRBJ1-5, with TRBD1 matching over 10 bases. The CDR3 has 20 amino acids. Germline V gene sequence: CDR1 MGHRA, CDR2 YSYEKL. J lost 1 base, V lost 1 base, and 13 bases had no gene match. The chain's CDR3 is CASSQVDFIGTGVSNQPQHF. The CDR3 DNA reads TGCGCCAGCAGCCAAGTGGATTTTATTGGGACAGGGGTGAGCAATCAGCCCCAGCATTTT.

This clone showed up just once. J is TRBJ1-5 and V is TRBV6-6; D is unclear. CDR3 length: 12 residues. Per the germline V gene, CDR1 is MNHNY and CDR2 is SVGAGI (reference sequence). Trimming shortened V by 4 bases and J by 7 bases, and 8 bases separated the two germline ends. CDR3 nucleotide sequence: TGTGCCAGCAGTTCAAATAGCCAGCCCCAGCATTTT. Amino acid sequence: CASSSNSQPQHF.